These 8 T cell receptor beta chains came from one sample sequenced in a study of T cell responses to AZD1222 COVID-19 vaccine. Clones were read by immunoSEQ multiplex PCR, and TCRdb kept only the in-frame ones, dropping some. The sample lists 95,000 or so clones; 91% were seen once. This material consisted of peripheral blood, taken 28 days after the second AZD1222 dose. The source is an adult who received the AZD1222 COVID-19 vaccine.

This chain connects TRBV19 to TRBJ2-7; D is uncertain. The CDR3 loop spans 15 amino acids. The V end was cut by 4 bases, the J end by 2 bases, with 15 bases between. Germline V gene data show CDR1 as LNHDA and CDR2 as SQIVND (reference sequence). The DNA of the CDR3 is TGTGCCAGTAGTAGATCGGTCCTAAACCCCTACGAGCAGTACTTC. Protein product: CASSRSVLNPYEQYF. Together with reference TRBV19 and TRBJ2-7, the CDR3 gives the full variable domain: DGGITQSPKYLFRKEGQNVTLSCEQNLNHDAMYWYRQDPGQGLRLIYYSQIVNDFQKGDIAEGYSVSREKKESFPLTVTSAQKNPTAFYLCASSRSVLNPYEQYFGPGTRLTVT.

V usage is TRBV28 and J usage is TRBJ2-2; TRBD2 is a possible D gene (6 bases). V gave up 6 bases and J gave up 0 bases, with 11 bases separating them. The CDR3 contains 15 residues. Per germline, CDR1 MDHEN and CDR2 SYDVKM. The CDR3 sequence is CASSRTNPNTGELFF. CDR3 bases: TGTGCCAGCAGCCGGACTAACCCGAACACCGGGGAGCTGTTTTTT.

The chain combines TRBV18 with TRBJ2-3, with 10 bases identical to TRBD1. Germline V gives CDR1 KGHSH, CDR2 LQKENI. This CDR3 has 15 amino acids. V lost 3 bases, J lost 5 bases, and 5 bases stayed unmatched. CDR3 nucleotides: TGTGCCAGCTCACCTCCGGGACAGGGGAAAGATACGCAGTATTTT. It yields the protein CASSPPGQGKDTQYF.

V and J are TRBV7-9 and TRBJ1-4, with 7 bases that match TRBD1. CDR3 size: 14 residues. CDR1 is SEHNR and CDR2 is FQNEAQ in the germline V gene (reference sequence). After removal of 5 bases from V and 3 bases from J, the junction contained 3 bases not matched to a gene. In DNA, the CDR3 is TGTGCCAGCAGCCTTGGGACAGCTAATGAAAAACTGTTTTTT. The encoded protein is CASSLGTANEKLFF.

The genes are TRBV3-1 (or the pseudogene TRBV3-2) and TRBJ2-3; a possible D gene is TRBD2 (6 bases). Per germline, CDR1 LGHDT and CDR2 YNNKEL (reference sequence). Trimming stripped 4 bases from V and 6 bases from J, with 20 bases between. There are 16 residues in the CDR3. The CDR3 protein is CASSLKTRGIRDTQYF. The CDR3 DNA reads as TGTGCCAGCAGCCTCAAGACTAGAGGGATAAGGGATACGCAGTATTTT.

A remark on this clone: A read error may account for a junction end that differs from germline. CDR3 loop: CAISGELGGYTF. The CDR3 nucleotides are TGTGCCATAAGTGGGGAGTTGGGTGGCTACACCTTC. The chain uses TRBV10-3 and TRBJ1-2; D is undetermined. Germline-derived CDR1 and CDR2 are ENHRY and SYGVKD. The CDR3 spans 12 residues.

This clone came up once. V and J are TRBV5-1 and TRBJ2-5; 9 bases fit TRBD2. The CDR3 totals 14 residues. Germline V gives CDR1 SGHRS, CDR2 YFSETQ. With V trimmed by 4 bases and J by 5 bases, 6 bases remained unmatched. CDR3 protein: CASSHGTSSETQYF. The CDR3 DNA reads TGCGCCAGCAGCCACGGGACTAGCTCGGAGACCCAGTACTTC.

The chain combines TRBV7-8 with TRBJ2-3, with D possibly being TRBD1 (6 bases). CDR3 length: 16 amino acids. Trimming left V 0 bases short and J 5 bases short, with 15 bases between. From germline, CDR1 is SGHVS and CDR2 FQNEAQ. The CDR3 coding sequence is TGTGCCAGCAGCTTAGCAGCCCAGGGGTTTTTAGATACGCAGTATTTT. This codes for CASSLAAQGFLDTQYF.